Below are 17 T cell receptor beta chains sequenced from a single sample in a study of blood T cell repertoires in COVID-19. This table comes from immunoSEQ multiplex PCR, and its TCRdb copy is limited to in-frame clones, with some not included. The table includes 200,000 or so clones, 88% detected once. The specimen sequenced was PBMCs or T cells enriched from blood (not recorded which). The receptors derive from a woman between 40 and 50 years old with acute COVID-19.

The chain employs TRBV5-1 and TRBJ2-6; tentatively, D is TRBD2 (7 bases). This CDR3 has 19 amino acids. V shed 0 bases and J shed 3 bases, with 19 bases lying between them. In germline, CDR1 is SGHRS, CDR2 YFSETQ. Here the CDR3 DNA reads TGCGCCAGCAGCTTGGCCGAAGTACGGGGGGCGCTTGGGGCCAACGTCCTGACTTTC. Translated: CASSLAEVRGALGANVLTF.

The chain joins TRBV9 to TRBJ2-3; TRBD2 matches 7 bases. Germline trimming cut 1 base from V and 5 bases from J; bases unmatched to any gene: 10. Germline CDR1 SGDLS, CDR2 YYNGEE. This CDR3 comprises 16 residues. CDR3 sequence: CASSVLWEGRRDTQYF. CDR3 DNA: TGTGCCAGCAGCGTATTGTGGGAGGGCCGGAGAGATACGCAGTATTTT.

The gene calls are TRBV7-2 and TRBJ2-7; no definite D call. From germline, CDR1 is SGHTA and CDR2 FQGNSA. This CDR3 contains 11 residues. V lost 2 bases and J lost 5, with 4 bases in between. The CDR3, as DNA: TGTGCCAGCAGCTTACACAACGAGCAGTACGTC. It specifies CASSLHNEQYV.

V is TRBV6-2 or TRBV6-3 and J is TRBJ1-1, with a possible D match to TRBD1 (5 bases). The germline V and J ends were trimmed by 1 base and 5 bases, with 8 bases remaining between them. Per germline, CDR1 MNHEY and CDR2 SVGEGT. CDR3 length equals 13 residues. CDR3 bases: TGTGCCAGCAGTTACTGGGGGGGGACTGAAGCTTTCTTT. Residues: CASSYWGGTEAFF.

The gene calls are TRBV7-2 and TRBJ1-2; TRBD1 matches 7 bases. CDR3 length: 13 residues. CDR1 is SGHTA and CDR2 is FQGNSA in the germline V gene. V was pared by 5 bases and J by 4 bases, with 4 bases of the junction left unmatched. CDR3 DNA sequence: TGTGCCAGCAGCCCGCGGGACAGCTATGGCTACACCTTC. Its translation is CASSPRDSYGYTF.

Points on this clone: The junction differs from germline at one of its ends, possibly a read error. This chain connects TRBV7-7 to TRBJ2-2, with TRBD1 as a possible D gene (7 bases). Germline-derived CDR1 and CDR2 are SSHAT and FNYEAQ (reference sequence). This CDR3 region has 16 residues. CDR3 region: CASSLGGGRSTGELFF. The DNA for the CDR3 is TGTGCTAGCAGCTTAGGAGGGGGCAGATCTACCGGGGAGCTGTTTTTT.

This clone was found once. The gene calls are TRBV19 and TRBJ2-4, with TRBD2 identical over 9 bases. J gave up 9 bases and V 8 bases, and 8 bases lay outside the gene matches. Germline V gene lookup returns CDR1 LNHDA and CDR2 SQIVND (reference sequence). The CDR3 is 13 amino acids. The CDR3 protein is CASLTSGGGIQYF. In DNA, the CDR3 is TGTGCCAGTCTGACTAGCGGCGGTGGCATTCAGTACTTC.

This sequence joins TRBV7-2 and TRBJ2-7; 9 positions agree with TRBD2. Trimming removed 4 bases from V and 6 bases from J; junction bases left unmatched: 10. This CDR3 comprises 15 residues. The germline CDR1 and CDR2 sequences are SGHTA and FQGNSA. CDR3 DNA: TGTGCCAGCAGCTCGAAACTAGCGGGCCCTCCCGAGCAGTACTTC. Protein: CASSSKLAGPPEQYF.

The chain combines TRBV4-2 with TRBJ2-3; D is uncertain. CDR3 length: 15 residues. CDR1 is LGHNA and CDR2 is YNFKEQ in the germline V gene. The V and J ends lost 0 bases and 4 bases respectively, with 11 bases between them. In nucleotides, the CDR3 is TGTGCCAGCAGCCAAGATTCGGCTAGACCAGATACGCAGTATTTT. Amino acids: CASSQDSARPDTQYF.

This chain links TRBV7-2 with TRBJ2-1; TRBD2 might be the D (7 bases). This CDR3 is 14 amino acids long. Trimming left V 5 bases short and J 3 bases short, with 11 bases between. Germline V gene sequence: CDR1 SGHTA, CDR2 FQGNSA. This CDR3 is CASSGRGSYNEQFF. For the CDR3, the DNA is TGTGCCAGCAGCGGGAGGGGGAGCTACAATGAGCAGTTCTTC.

A single count supports this clone. An end of the junction differs from the germline gene, which may be a read error. Other nucleotide sequences in the sample specify the same CDR3. The rearrangement uses TRBV9 and TRBJ2-3; D remains unclear. CDR1 is SGDLS and CDR2 is YYNGEE in the germline V gene. The CDR3 length is 11 residues. The CDR3 DNA sequence: TGTGCCAGCAGCGGGCAAGATACACAGTATTTT. Translation: CASSGQDTQYF.

The chain couples TRBV10-2 to TRBJ1-5; a weak D match, TRBD1 (6 bases). Trimming took 6 bases from V and 2 from J, leaving 14 bases between them. Per the germline V gene, CDR1 is WSHSY and CDR2 is SAAADI. This CDR3 is 15 amino acids long. CDR3 nucleotides: TGCGCCAGCAGGGGGGGGGCAGGGGGCAATCAGCCCCAGCATTTT. Amino acid sequence: CASRGGAGGNQPQHF.

This clone showed up just once. V and J are TRBV19 and TRBJ1-2; unclear D gene. Per the germline V gene, CDR1 is LNHDA and CDR2 is SQIVND (reference sequence). The V gene lost 6 bases and the J gene lost 4 bases, with 9 bases spanning the gap. The CDR3 covers 12 residues. In DNA form, the CDR3 reads TGTGCCAGTAGGGGAGAGTCCTATGGCTACACCTTC. Translation gives CASRGESYGYTF.

The chain couples TRBV30 to TRBJ1-5; 9 bases align to TRBD1. There are 14 residues in the CDR3. Trimming removed 2 bases from V and 6 bases from J; junction bases left unmatched: 5. Germline V gene lookup returns CDR1 GTSNPN and CDR2 SVGIG (reference sequence). CDR3 region: CAWSPGTGFQPQHF. DNA for the CDR3: TGTGCCTGGAGTCCGGGGACAGGGTTTCAGCCCCAGCATTTT.

The rearrangement links TRBV24-1 to TRBJ2-1, with 9 bases aligning to TRBD2. With V trimmed by 0 bases and J by 9 bases, 11 bases remained unmatched. From germline, CDR1 is KGHDR and CDR2 SFDVKD. CDR3 length: 17 amino acids. The CDR3 DNA is TGTGCCACCAGTGATTTGCAATCTGGCGGGAGGGCCGGTGAGCAGTTCTTC. As protein: CATSDLQSGGRAGEQFF.

The table lists this clone with a count of one. The V call is TRBV24-1, the J call TRBJ2-3, with D tentatively TRBD1 (5 bases). Per the germline V gene, CDR1 is KGHDR and CDR2 is SFDVKD. Trimming shortened V by 4 bases and J by 1 base, and 11 bases separated the two germline ends. The CDR3 is 15 residues long. The CDR3 DNA follows: TGTGCCACCAGTGAATCAGGGTTGGGCACAGATACGCAGTATTTT. Translation: CATSESGLGTDTQYF.

The chain couples TRBV3-1 (or the pseudogene TRBV3-2) to TRBJ2-2; 11 nucleotides match TRBD1. Per germline, CDR1 LGHDT and CDR2 YNNKEL (reference sequence). V lost 4 bases to trimming and J lost 8 bases; unmatched junction nucleotides: 15. The CDR3 extends over 18 amino acids. Here the CDR3 DNA reads TGTGCCAGCAGCCGAGGACAGGGGGCATTATTAATTGCAGGGGAGCTGTTTTTT. Protein sequence: CASSRGQGALLIAGELFF.